These 2 T cell receptor beta chains were sequenced from one sample in a study of vaccination and CD4 T cells after COVID-19. These TCRs are of unknown antigen specificity. Treatment in this sample: roughly ten-day PBMC culture with coronavirus spike peptide pools or control peptides (ViraFEST assay). Sequenced with the Oncomine TCR Beta short-read assay was DNA taken from cultured CD4+ T cells. Each CDR3 protein is one row after TCRdb ran MiXCR on the PCR reads. The sample yields 20,000 to 25,000 distinct CDR3 sequences, around 60% seen once. Sequencing used CD4+ T cells from blood, cultured in vitro, obtained after SARS-CoV-2 vaccination. The receptors originated from a human donor who received a COVID-19 vaccine.

The V gene is TRBV6-1, the J gene TRBJ2-1, with 8 nucleotides matching TRBD1. The CDR3 is 14 amino acids. Trimming took 7 bases from V and 5 from J; bases not matched to a gene: 7. Germline assignment: CDR1 MNHNS and CDR2 SASEGT. CDR3 amino acids: CASTDRAAHNEQFF. CDR3 nucleotides: TGTGCCAGCACGGACAGGGCGGCCCACAATGAGCAGTTCTTC.

The table lists this clonotype with a few counts. The V and J genes are TRBV12-5 and TRBJ1-5; D not certain. The V end was cut by 0 bases, the J end by 4 bases, with 4 bases between. CDR3 size: 13 residues. Germline values: CDR1 LGHNT, CDR2 FRNRAP. The CDR3 sequence: CASGLVENQPQHF. The CDR3 coding sequence is TGTGCTAGTGGTTTGGTAGAGAATCAGCCCCAGCATTTT.